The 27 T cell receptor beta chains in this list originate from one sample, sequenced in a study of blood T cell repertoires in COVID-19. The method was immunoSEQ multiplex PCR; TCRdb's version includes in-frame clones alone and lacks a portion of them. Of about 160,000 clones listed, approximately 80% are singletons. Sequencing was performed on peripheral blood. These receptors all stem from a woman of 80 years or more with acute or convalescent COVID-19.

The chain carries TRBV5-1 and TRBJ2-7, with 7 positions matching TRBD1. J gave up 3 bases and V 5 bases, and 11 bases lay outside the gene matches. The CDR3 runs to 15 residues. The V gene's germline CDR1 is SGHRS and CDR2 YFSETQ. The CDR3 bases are TGCGCCAGCAGATCCTTACAGGGGAGCGGCTACGAGCAGTACTTC. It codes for CASRSLQGSGYEQYF.

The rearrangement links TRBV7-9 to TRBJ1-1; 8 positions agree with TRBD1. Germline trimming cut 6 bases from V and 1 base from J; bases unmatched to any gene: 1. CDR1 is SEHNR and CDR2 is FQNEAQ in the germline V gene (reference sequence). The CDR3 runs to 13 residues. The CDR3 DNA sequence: TGTGCCAGCAGAGACAGGGGGAACACTGAAGCTTTCTTT. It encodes CASRDRGNTEAFF. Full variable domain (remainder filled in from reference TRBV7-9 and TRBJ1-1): DTGVSQNPRHKITKRGQNVTFRCDPISEHNRLYWYRQTLGQGPEFLTYFQNEAQLEKSRLLSDRFSAERPKGSFSTLEIQRTEQGDSAMYLCASRDRGNTEAFFGQGTRLTVV.

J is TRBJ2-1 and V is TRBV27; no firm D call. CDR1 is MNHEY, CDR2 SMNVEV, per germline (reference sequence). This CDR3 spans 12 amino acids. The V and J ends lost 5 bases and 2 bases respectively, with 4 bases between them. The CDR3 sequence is CASSPAYNEQFF. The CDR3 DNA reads TGTGCCAGCAGTCCGGCCTACAATGAGCAGTTCTTC.

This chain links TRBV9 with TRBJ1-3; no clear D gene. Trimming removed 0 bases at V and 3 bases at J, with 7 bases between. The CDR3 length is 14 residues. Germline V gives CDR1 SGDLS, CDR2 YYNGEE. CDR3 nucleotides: TGTGCCAGCAGCGTAGCGGGAGGTGGAAACACCATATATTTT. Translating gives CASSVAGGGNTIYF.

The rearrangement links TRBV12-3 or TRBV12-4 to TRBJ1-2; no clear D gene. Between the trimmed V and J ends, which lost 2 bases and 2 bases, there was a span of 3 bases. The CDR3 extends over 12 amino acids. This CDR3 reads CASSLQNYGYTF. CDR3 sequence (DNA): TGTGCCAGCAGTTTACAAAACTATGGCTACACCTTC.

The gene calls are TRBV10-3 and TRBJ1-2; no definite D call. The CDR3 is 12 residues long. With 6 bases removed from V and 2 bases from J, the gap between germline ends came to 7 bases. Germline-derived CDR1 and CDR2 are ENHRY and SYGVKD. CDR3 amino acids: CAISVQNYGYTF. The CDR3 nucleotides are TGTGCCATCAGCGTGCAGAACTATGGCTACACCTTC.

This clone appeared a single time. The CDR3 bases are TGTGCCAGCAGTTACTCTTCCGGCCAGCGGGGTTACGAGCAGTACTTC. This sequence encodes CASSYSSGQRGYEQYF. The V gene is TRBV6-2 or TRBV6-3, the J gene TRBJ2-7; the match to TRBD2 covers 7 bases. CDR3 length equals 16 residues. The trim removed 0 bases at V and 4 bases at J, leaving 9 bases unmatched. Per germline, CDR1 MNHEY and CDR2 SVGEGT.

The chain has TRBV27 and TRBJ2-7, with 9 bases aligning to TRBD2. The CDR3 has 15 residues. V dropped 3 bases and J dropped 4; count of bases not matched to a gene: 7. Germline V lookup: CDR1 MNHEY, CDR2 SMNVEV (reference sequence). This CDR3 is CASSFLAGSVYEQYF. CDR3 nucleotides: TGTGCCAGCAGTTTCCTAGCGGGGTCCGTATACGAGCAGTACTTC.

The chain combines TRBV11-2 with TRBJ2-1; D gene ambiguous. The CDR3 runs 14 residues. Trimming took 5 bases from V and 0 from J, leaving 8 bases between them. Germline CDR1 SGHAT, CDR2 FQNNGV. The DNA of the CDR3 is TGTGCCAGCAGCCGTCCGGGCTCCTACAATGAGCAGTTCTTC. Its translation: CASSRPGSYNEQFF.

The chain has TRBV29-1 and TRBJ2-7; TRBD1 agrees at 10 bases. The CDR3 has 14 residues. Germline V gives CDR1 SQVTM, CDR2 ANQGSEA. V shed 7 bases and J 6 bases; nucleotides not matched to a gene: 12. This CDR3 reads CSAGGQGISSEQYF. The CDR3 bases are TGCAGCGCTGGGGGACAGGGGATCTCTTCCGAGCAGTACTTC.

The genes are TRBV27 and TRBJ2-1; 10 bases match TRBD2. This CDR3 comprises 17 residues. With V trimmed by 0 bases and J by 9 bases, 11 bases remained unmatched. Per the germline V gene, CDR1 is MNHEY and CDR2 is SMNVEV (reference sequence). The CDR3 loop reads CASSLSSWASGSGEQFF. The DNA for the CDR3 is TGTGCCAGCAGTTTATCATCCTGGGCTAGCGGGAGTGGTGAGCAGTTCTTC.

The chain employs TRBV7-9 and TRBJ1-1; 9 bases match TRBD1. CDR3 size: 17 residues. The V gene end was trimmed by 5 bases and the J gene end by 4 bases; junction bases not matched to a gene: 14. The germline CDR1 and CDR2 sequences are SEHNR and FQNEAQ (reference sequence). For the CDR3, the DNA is TGTGCCAGCAGCCCCCGGACAGGGGATGTGCTTGGCACTGAAGCTTTCTTT. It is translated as CASSPRTGDVLGTEAFF.

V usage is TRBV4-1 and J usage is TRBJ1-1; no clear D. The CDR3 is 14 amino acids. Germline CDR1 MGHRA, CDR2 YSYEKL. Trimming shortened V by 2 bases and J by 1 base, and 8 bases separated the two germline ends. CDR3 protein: CASSQRHPNTEAFF. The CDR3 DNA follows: TGCGCCAGCAGCCAACGACACCCGAACACTGAAGCTTTCTTT.

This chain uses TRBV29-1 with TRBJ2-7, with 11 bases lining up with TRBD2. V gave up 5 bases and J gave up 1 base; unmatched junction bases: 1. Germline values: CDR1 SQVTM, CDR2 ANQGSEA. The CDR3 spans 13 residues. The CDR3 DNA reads TGCAGCGTTAGGACTAGCGGGTCCTACGAGCAGTACTTC. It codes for CSVRTSGSYEQYF.

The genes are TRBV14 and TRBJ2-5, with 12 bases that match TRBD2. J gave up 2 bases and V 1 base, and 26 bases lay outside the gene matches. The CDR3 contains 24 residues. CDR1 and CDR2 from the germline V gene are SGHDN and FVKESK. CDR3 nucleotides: TGTGCCAGCAGCCAAGTTGTGGCCCCACCCCCGGCCCGGGGACTAGCGGGTACTCAAGAGACCCAGTACTTC. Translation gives CASSQVVAPPPARGLAGTQETQYF.

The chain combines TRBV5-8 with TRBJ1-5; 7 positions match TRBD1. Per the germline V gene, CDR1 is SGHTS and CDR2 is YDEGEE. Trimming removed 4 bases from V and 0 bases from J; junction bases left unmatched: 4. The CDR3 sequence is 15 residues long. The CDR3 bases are TGTGCCAGCAGCCCCGGGACAGATAGCAATCAGCCCCAGCATTTT. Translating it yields CASSPGTDSNQPQHF.

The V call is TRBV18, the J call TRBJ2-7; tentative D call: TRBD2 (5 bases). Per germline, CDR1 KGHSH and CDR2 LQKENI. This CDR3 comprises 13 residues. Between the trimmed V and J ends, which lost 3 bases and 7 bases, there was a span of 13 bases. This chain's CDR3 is CASSPRALSEQYF. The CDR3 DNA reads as TGTGCCAGCTCACCGAGGGCCCTCAGTGAGCAGTACTTC.

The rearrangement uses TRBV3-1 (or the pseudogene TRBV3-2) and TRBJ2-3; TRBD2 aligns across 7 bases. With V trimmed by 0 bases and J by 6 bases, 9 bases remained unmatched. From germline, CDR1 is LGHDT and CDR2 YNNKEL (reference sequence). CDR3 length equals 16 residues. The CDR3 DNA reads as TGTGCCAGCAGCCAAGATGAGCCGGGAGGAGACGATACGCAGTATTTT. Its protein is CASSQDEPGGDDTQYF.

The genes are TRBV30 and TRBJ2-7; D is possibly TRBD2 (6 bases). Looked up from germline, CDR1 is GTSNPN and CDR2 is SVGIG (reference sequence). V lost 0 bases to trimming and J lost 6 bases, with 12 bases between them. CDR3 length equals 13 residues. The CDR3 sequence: CAWSVTQGGEQYF. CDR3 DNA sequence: TGTGCCTGGAGTGTGACTCAGGGAGGCGAGCAGTACTTC.

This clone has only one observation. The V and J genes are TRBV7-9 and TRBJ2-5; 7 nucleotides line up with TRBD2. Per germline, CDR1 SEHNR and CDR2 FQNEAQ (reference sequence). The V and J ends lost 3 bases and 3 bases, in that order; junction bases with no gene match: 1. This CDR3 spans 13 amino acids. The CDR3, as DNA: TGTGCCAGCAGCTTTGCGGGGGAAGAGACCCAGTACTTC. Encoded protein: CASSFAGEETQYF.

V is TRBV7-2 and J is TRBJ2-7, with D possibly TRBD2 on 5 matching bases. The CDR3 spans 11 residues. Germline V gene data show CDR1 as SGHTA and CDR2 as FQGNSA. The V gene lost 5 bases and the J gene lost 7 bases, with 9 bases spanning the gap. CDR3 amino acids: CASSGRGEQYF. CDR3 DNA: TGTGCCAGCAGCGGACGAGGGGAGCAGTACTTC. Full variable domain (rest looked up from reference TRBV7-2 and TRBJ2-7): GAGVSQSPSNKVTEKGKDVELRCDPISGHTALYWYRQSLGQGLEFLIYFQGNSAPDKSGLPSDRFSAERTGGSVSTLTIQRTQQEDSAVYLCASSGRGEQYFGPGTRLTVT.

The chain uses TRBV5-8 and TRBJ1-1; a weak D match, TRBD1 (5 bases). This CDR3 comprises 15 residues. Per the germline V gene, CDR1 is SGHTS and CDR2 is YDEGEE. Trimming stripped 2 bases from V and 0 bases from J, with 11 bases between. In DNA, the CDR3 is TGTGCCAGCAGCTTTCTACAGGATCTGAACACTGAAGCTTTCTTT. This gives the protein CASSFLQDLNTEAFF.

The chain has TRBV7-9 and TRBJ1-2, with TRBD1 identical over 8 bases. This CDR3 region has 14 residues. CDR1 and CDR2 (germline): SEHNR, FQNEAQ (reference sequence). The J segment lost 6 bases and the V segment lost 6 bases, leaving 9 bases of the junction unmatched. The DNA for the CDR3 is TGTGCCAGCAGTTTCCAGGACAGGGTCAATGGCTACACCTTC. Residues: CASSFQDRVNGYTF.

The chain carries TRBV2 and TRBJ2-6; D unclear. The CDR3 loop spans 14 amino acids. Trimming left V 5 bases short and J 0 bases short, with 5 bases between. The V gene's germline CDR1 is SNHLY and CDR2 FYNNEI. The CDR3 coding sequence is TGTGCCAGCAGTAGAGACTCTGGGGCCAACGTCCTGACTTTC. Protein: CASSRDSGANVLTF. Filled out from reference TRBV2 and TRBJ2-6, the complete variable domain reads EPEVTQTPSHQVTQMGQEVILRCVPISNHLYFYWYRQILGQKVEFLVSFYNNEISEKSEIFDDQFSVERPDGSNFTLKIRSTKLEDSAMYFCASSRDSGANVLTFGAGSRLTVL.

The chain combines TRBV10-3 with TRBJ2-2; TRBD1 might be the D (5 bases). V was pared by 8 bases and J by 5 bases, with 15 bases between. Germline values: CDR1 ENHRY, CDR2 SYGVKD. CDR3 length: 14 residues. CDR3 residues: CAILDRTKTGELFF. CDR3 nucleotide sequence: TGTGCCATCCTTGACAGAACCAAGACCGGGGAGCTGTTTTTT.

CDR3 in amino acids: CASSHRGTSNEQFF. In DNA form, the CDR3 reads TGTGCCAGCAGCCATCGGGGGACTAGCAATGAGCAGTTCTTC. The J gene is TRBJ2-1, the V gene TRBV3-1 (or the pseudogene TRBV3-2); 8 nucleotides match TRBD2. Trimming cost V 3 bases and J 6 bases; bases outside gene matches: 4. The CDR3 runs 14 residues. Germline V lookup: CDR1 LGHDT, CDR2 YNNKEL (reference sequence).

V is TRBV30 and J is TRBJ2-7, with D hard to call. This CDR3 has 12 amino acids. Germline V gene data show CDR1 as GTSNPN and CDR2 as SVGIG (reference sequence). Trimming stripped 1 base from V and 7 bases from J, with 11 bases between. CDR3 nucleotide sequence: TGTGCCTGGAGTGCACAATTCAGTGAGCAGTACTTC. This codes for CAWSAQFSEQYF.